Listed below are T cell receptor beta chains from one sample, sequenced in a study of cytomegalovirus exposure and HLA in healthy donors. Assay: immunoSEQ multiplex PCR; the TCRdb copy retains only in-frame clones and omits some. Of around 94,000 clones listed, 77% are singletons. Sequenced: PBMCs. All receptors come from a woman aged 40 to 50 in good health and CMV-seronegative. Both conserved end residues are part of each CDR3. A D gene is named only where the DNA matches it firmly. For some rows the clone size is stated as once, few or many, or as a class when expanded; others skip it.

TRBJ2-2 | NA | NA | 15 | TRBV6-1 | CASSDRWSGTGELFF | TGTGCCAGCAGTGATAGATGGAGTGGGACCGGGGAGCTGTTTTTT
TRBJ2-3 | NA | NA | 15 | TRBV7-6 | CASSLVGGPEDTQYF | TGTGCCAGCAGCTTAGTGGGGGGGCCGGAAGATACGCAGTATTTT
TRBJ2-5 | NA | NA | 15 | TRBV13 | CASSSFVGLEETQYF | TGTGCCAGCAGCTCTTTTGTCGGACTGGAGGAGACCCAGTACTTC
TRBJ2-5 | NA | NA | 13 | TRBV2 | CASSGGTRGTQYF | TGTGCCAGCAGTGGAGGGACTCGCGGGACCCAGTACTTC
TRBJ2-1 | few | TRBD2 | 16 | TRBV5-1 | CASSKGLAATYNEQFF | TGCGCCAGCAGCAAGGGGCTAGCGGCCACCTACAATGAGCAGTTCTTC
TRBJ2-2 | NA | NA | 15 | TRBV18 | CASSPTAANTGELFF | TGTGCCAGCTCACCGACGGCGGCGAACACCGGGGAGCTGTTTTTT
TRBJ1-5 | NA | NA | 15 | TRBV2 | CASSDLRVGNQPQHF | TGTGCCAGCAGTGATTTGAGGGTAGGCAATCAGCCCCAGCATTTT
TRBJ2-1 | NA | NA | 15 | TRBV7-3 | CASSLQWGRQNEQFF | TGTGCCAGCAGCCTACAATGGGGCCGACAGAATGAGCAGTTCTTC
TRBJ1-4 | few | NA | 12 | TRBV7-6 | CASSHRDEKLFF | TGTGCCAGCAGTCACAGGGATGAAAAACTGTTTTTT
TRBJ2-2 | NA | TRBD2 | 16 | TRBV7-7 | CASSLVAGAAAGELFF | TGTGCCAGCAGCTTAGTAGCGGGGGCCGCGGCCGGGGAGCTGTTTTTT
TRBJ1-1 | NA | TRBD1 | 15 | TRBV7-9 | CASSLTQGVNTEAFF | TGTGCCAGCAGCCTCACGCAGGGGGTGAACACTGAAGCTTTCTTT
TRBJ1-2 | NA | NA | 13 | TRBV6-1 | CASSSQWNYGYTF | TGTGCCAGCAGTTCGCAGTGGAACTATGGCTACACCTTC
TRBJ2-7 | NA | TRBD1 | 13 | TRBV2 | CASRTGALYEQYF | TGTGCCAGCAGGACAGGGGCTTTGTACGAGCAGTACTTC
TRBJ1-5 | NA | TRBD1 | 12 | TRBV29-1 | CSVGQVNQPQHF | TGCAGCGTGGGACAGGTCAATCAGCCCCAGCATTTT
TRBJ1-1 | NA | TRBD1 | 14 | TRBV7-2 | CASSLDRVRTEAFF | TGTGCCAGCAGCTTGGACAGGGTGAGGACTGAAGCTTTCTTT
TRBJ2-7 | NA | TRBD1 | 16 | TRBV4-1 | CASSQGQGSAAHEQYF | TGCGCCAGCAGCCAAGGACAGGGGAGCGCGGCCCACGAGCAGTACTTC
TRBJ2-1 | NA | NA | 15 | TRBV5-6 | CASSLGGAAYNEQFF | TGTGCCAGCAGCTTAGGGGGGGCGGCCTACAATGAGCAGTTCTTC
TRBJ1-1 | NA | TRBD1 | 13 | TRBV5-1 | CASSLGQGDEAFF | TGCGCCAGCAGCCTTGGACAGGGAGATGAAGCTTTCTTT
TRBJ1-2 | NA | NA | 14 | TRBV9 | CASSPGDKLYGYTF | TGTGCCAGCAGCCCCGGGGATAAATTGTATGGCTACACCTTC
TRBJ1-4 | NA | NA | 15 | TRBV5-6 | CASSLMRAANEKLFF | TGTGCCAGCAGCTTGATGAGGGCGGCTAATGAAAAACTGTTTTTT
TRBJ2-2 | NA | TRBD2 | 19 | TRBV7-6 | CASSLATLAGDSNTGELFF | TGTGCCAGCAGCTTAGCGACTCTAGCGGGGGATTCGAACACCGGGGAGCTGTTTTTT
TRBJ2-2 | NA | TRBD2 | 16 | TRBV5-1 | CASSTLLAGGTGELFF | TGCGCCAGCAGCACCCTACTAGCGGGGGGTACCGGGGAGCTGTTTTTT
TRBJ1-1 | NA | NA | 14 | TRBV10-2 | CASRLGGRGTEAFF | TGCGCCAGCAGGCTCGGCGGCCGGGGGACTGAAGCTTTCTTT
TRBJ2-5 | once | NA | 14 | TRBV11-3 | CASSKGGRQETQYF | TGTGCCAGCAGCAAGGGAGGTCGACAAGAGACCCAGTACTTC